Listed below are T cell receptor beta chains from one sample, sequenced in a study of spatial heterogeneity in lung cancer. In TCRdb, the 5' RACE reads were re-called with MiXCR into one record per CDR3 protein. The sample shows around 87,000 distinct CDR3 sequences, approximately 12% of them seen only once. The input for sequencing was PBMCs, taken at surgery. Every receptor here comes from a male donor with early-stage non-small cell lung cancer. The CDR3 runs from the conserved cysteine through the conserved F or W. Fields, in order: V gene, CDR3 protein.

TRBV27 CASSLWGRIHNEQFF
TRBV12-3/TRBV12-4 CASSLRETKYF
TRBV20-1 CSARDPAGTFSYNEQFF
TRBV6-1 CASSALAGGTDTQYF
TRBV25-1 CASSPLPSTGMVEQYF
TRBV6-5 CASSYSTGNYEQYF
TRBV12-3/TRBV12-4 CASSLYPNRGQHEQYF
TRBV4-2 CASSQERGGTSTDTQYF
TRBV20-1 CSVAGQGTDTQYF
TRBV5-1 CASSLEGRYNEQFF
TRBV4-1 CASSQESGPFSGNTIYF
TRBV6-6 CASSPDPPKQYF
TRBV7-9 CASSPWTGEVREQYF
TRBV20-1 CSARTLAGGLGHVNEQFF
TRBV5-1 CASSLGVTNNQPQHF
TRBV28 CASSESGQSYNEQFF
TRBV29-1 CSVEKYGYTF
TRBV12-3/TRBV12-4 CASSLATQETQYF
TRBV4-3 CASSQDGAGEGDTQYF
TRBV20-1 CSAPIRDSTNEKLFF
TRBV24-1 CATSDPRQGSTDTQYF
TRBV6-1 CASSDTGLPSSYNEQFF
TRBV28 CASSGPQGTGANVLTF
TRBV18 CASSSGLAGNRYQETQYF
TRBV27 CASSLETGFSPLHF
TRBV20-1 CSARADGEAFF
TRBV2 CASSELAGIYF
TRBV6-2/TRBV6-3 CASSWRTGGPRDEQFF